This T cell receptor (beta chain) was recovered during a study of blood T cell repertoires in COVID-19. Study details: The samples span acute and convalescent COVID-19 from the United States, Italy and Spain. T cells, B-cell-depleted T cells, or PBMCs provided the cDNA or gDNA that served as material.

The CDR3 length is 14 residues. Per germline, CDR1 SGHTS and CDR2 YDEGEE. Deletions cut 4 bases from V and 3 bases from J, with 14 bases between. Authors' data handling: From reference gene primer amplification, estimates of nucleated cell counts were derived. The assay was immunoSEQ multiplex PCR, and TCRdb's table has in-frame clones only and misses some. V and J calls and clone size follow that table, whereas D and trimming were derived from the DNA. This sample has some 120,000 clones, with just over 70% found just once. Sequencing was performed on peripheral blood. The receptor comes from a human donor with acute or convalescent COVID-19. The donor label of this sample is uncertain. The chain recombines TRBV5-8 with TRBJ2-7, with a weak D call TRBD1 (6 bases). This CDR3 is CASSTQGFDYEQYV. CDR3 nucleotides: TGTGCCAGCAGCACACAGGGTTTTGACTACGAGCAGTACGTC.